Shown below are 2 T cell receptor beta chains from a single sample sequenced in a study of T cells after posttransplantation cyclophosphamide. The data were produced by immunoSEQ multiplex PCR, yet TCRdb's version contains in-frame clones alone and is incomplete. This sample has some 5,000 clones, each found more than once. Cyclophosphamide on days +3 and +4 followed busulfan-fludarabine conditioning and a marrow graft. The sample here was PBMCs, taken after allogeneic stem cell transplant with posttransplant cyclophosphamide. These receptors were obtained from a male patient aged 60 to 75 who received an allogeneic stem cell transplant from a related donor, was CMV-positive, and had no GVHD. The graft donor may account for some of the T cells.

The rearrangement joins TRBV9 to TRBJ2-3; a weak D match, TRBD1 (5 bases). This CDR3 comprises 16 residues. Germline CDR1 reads SGDLS; CDR2 reads YYNGEE. V lost 1 base and J lost 5, with 17 bases in between. Here the CDR3 DNA reads TGTGCCAGCAGCGTACAAAGTGCAGGGCTGGTAGATACGCAGTATTTT. It translates to CASSVQSAGLVDTQYF.

In this sample, this clone turned up many times. This chain joins TRBV7-2 and TRBJ1-6; D not resolved. The germline V and J ends were trimmed by 4 bases and 10 bases, with 17 bases remaining between them. Germline CDR1 reads SGHTA; CDR2 reads FQGNSA. The CDR3 runs 15 residues. This CDR3 reads CASSWRTRVVSPLHF. In DNA, the CDR3 is TGTGCCAGCAGCTGGAGGACCCGTGTCGTCTCACCCCTCCACTTT.